This TCR beta chain was retrieved from a study of a mutant IDH1 vaccine in newly diagnosed glioma. This CDR3 is built from 13 residues. Germline-derived CDR1 and CDR2 are MGHRA and YSYEKL. The V end was cut by 4 bases, the J end by 2 bases, with 8 bases between. Time point here: week 23, last vaccination. Every vaccine dose comprised 300 ug of mutant IDH1 20-mer peptide plus topical imiquimod. Study observations and caveats: Vaccination induced immune responses in around 93% of patients.

Generated by immunoSEQ multiplex PCR, the TCRdb table keeps only in-frame clones and is missing some. In the table there are tens of thousands of clones, about 82% of which are singletons. For this clone: Its matching antigen is unknown.

This clonotype originated in a man in his thirties or forties with glioma. Some clones in this sample may be carry-over from other donors' samples. Material: PBMCs, obtained from a glioma patient whose treatment included an IDH1 peptide vaccine. This chain uses TRBV4-1 with TRBJ2-5, with D possibly being TRBD1 (6 bases). This CDR3 reads CASSRDNQETQYF. In nucleotides, the CDR3 is TGCGCCAGCAGCCGGGACAATCAAGAGACCCAGTACTTC.